These T cell receptor beta chains were read from a single sample in a study of T-cell memory formation after mild COVID-19. MiXCR was run by TCRdb on the 5' RACE reads, yielding one entry per CDR3 protein. The table shows a few hundred thousand distinct CDR3 sequences, with around 15% occurring only once. Sequenced: PBMCs or a T cell subset sorted from them (not recorded which). Every receptor here comes from a man between 18 and 35 years old who had mild COVID-19 (a few samples of this study predate the infection). Cell type and time point are not known. The CDR3 runs from the conserved cysteine through the conserved F or W. Size values are once, few and many counts, or a class for expanded clones, and some rows have none.

abundance	v_gene	j_gene	CDR3aa
NA	TRBV20-1	TRBJ2-3	CTFLSGLNTDTQYF
NA	TRBV6-1	TRBJ2-1	CASSGASGSLRNEQFF
NA	TRBV7-3	TRBJ2-3	CASSWGQGNTDTQYF
few	TRBV6-5	TRBJ2-5	CASSGSGTQFSQYF
few	TRBV20-1	TRBJ1-2	CSASVRVGYGYTF
NA	TRBV6-2/TRBV6-3	TRBJ2-5	CASSYYPGTGAQETQYF
NA	TRBV6-2/TRBV6-3	TRBJ2-1	CASSYGHSYNEQFF
NA	TRBV6-6	TRBJ2-2	CASSPWPTGELFF
once	TRBV2	TRBJ1-1	CASSEGSRLIEAFF
NA	TRBV5-6	TRBJ2-2	CASSLDEVPSTGELFF
NA	TRBV6-5	TRBJ2-3	CASSYGHGTGSRTQYF
few	TRBV27	TRBJ2-3	CASTSAVLPDTQYF
many	TRBV4-1	TRBJ2-1	CASSLPGGSYNEQFF
NA	TRBV9	TRBJ2-2	CASSDRSGSVPGELFF
NA	TRBV11-2	TRBJ2-3	CASSARTGTSTDTQYF
few	TRBV11-2	TRBJ2-2	CASRTSWGSYTGELFF
many	TRBV7-3	TRBJ2-5	CASSLDRGKETQYF
NA	TRBV6-2/TRBV6-3	TRBJ2-6	CASATRRDSGANVLTF
few	TRBV6-4	TRBJ2-1	CASSEQGGEQFF
NA	TRBV7-3	TRBJ2-5	CASSFNRKETQYF
few	TRBV10-3	TRBJ1-1	CAAGEAYEAFF
NA	TRBV5-1	TRBJ2-1	CASSLVSLYEQFF
few	TRBV7-9	TRBJ1-1	CASSVGEGNTEAFF
once	TRBV5-5	TRBJ2-7	CASSSTTSYEQYF
few	TRBV6-6	TRBJ2-7	CASAAGSYEQYF
NA	TRBV6-5	TRBJ2-1	CASSYLGVGQQFF
NA	TRBV27	TRBJ1-1	CASSLRGGYTEAFF
many	TRBV9	TRBJ2-7	CASSVNPSGAEQYF
many	TRBV20-1	TRBJ2-1	CSASTPGTGSHHEQFF
NA	TRBV7-2	TRBJ2-5	CASSFDQQETQYF
NA	TRBV3-1	TRBJ1-5	CASSRDRDNQPQHF
few	TRBV2	TRBJ1-1	CASSATGRNTEAFF
few	TRBV7-9	TRBJ1-2	CASTTGADYGYTF
few	TRBV3-2	TRBJ2-7	CASSYDHEQYF
few	TRBV6-5	TRBJ2-7	CASSYMISSYEQYF
few	TRBV4-1	TRBJ1-2	CASSQDLGTAFYGYTF
few	TRBV7-2	TRBJ1-1	CASSLVGEAFF
few	TRBV11-2	TRBJ2-1	CASSLEGNRNEQFF
few	TRBV9	TRBJ2-5	CASSVAPTGRVETQYF
few	TRBV18	TRBJ2-3	CASSTGYTDTQYF
NA	TRBV12-3/TRBV12-4	TRBJ2-1	CASCRGSQDNEQFF
few	TRBV5-1	TRBJ1-2	CASSPAAGLVWGYTF
few	TRBV2	TRBJ2-5	CASSGSGQETQYF
many	TRBV5-1	TRBJ2-1	CASSLGRGGTHNEQFF
NA	TRBV9	TRBJ1-1	CASSVLSNSNTEAFF
NA	TRBV7-2	TRBJ1-1	CASSRGFGKTEAFF
NA	TRBV10-2	TRBJ2-2	CASSESGGAGELFF
few	TRBV10-1	TRBJ2-3	CASSATGSDTQYF
few	TRBV4-3	TRBJ1-5	CASSPDRGANQPQHF
few	TRBV20-1	TRBJ1-6	CSARVTGLSYNSPLHF
NA	TRBV4-1	TRBJ2-3	CASSPRASGVTDTQYF
NA	TRBV7-9	TRBJ2-1	CASSLYGGTGEQFF
NA	TRBV9	TRBJ2-5	CASSTGILLTETQYF
few	TRBV5-1	TRBJ1-1	CASSLDSHSEAFF
few	TRBV4-3	TRBJ2-3	CASSHSGGPPDTQYF